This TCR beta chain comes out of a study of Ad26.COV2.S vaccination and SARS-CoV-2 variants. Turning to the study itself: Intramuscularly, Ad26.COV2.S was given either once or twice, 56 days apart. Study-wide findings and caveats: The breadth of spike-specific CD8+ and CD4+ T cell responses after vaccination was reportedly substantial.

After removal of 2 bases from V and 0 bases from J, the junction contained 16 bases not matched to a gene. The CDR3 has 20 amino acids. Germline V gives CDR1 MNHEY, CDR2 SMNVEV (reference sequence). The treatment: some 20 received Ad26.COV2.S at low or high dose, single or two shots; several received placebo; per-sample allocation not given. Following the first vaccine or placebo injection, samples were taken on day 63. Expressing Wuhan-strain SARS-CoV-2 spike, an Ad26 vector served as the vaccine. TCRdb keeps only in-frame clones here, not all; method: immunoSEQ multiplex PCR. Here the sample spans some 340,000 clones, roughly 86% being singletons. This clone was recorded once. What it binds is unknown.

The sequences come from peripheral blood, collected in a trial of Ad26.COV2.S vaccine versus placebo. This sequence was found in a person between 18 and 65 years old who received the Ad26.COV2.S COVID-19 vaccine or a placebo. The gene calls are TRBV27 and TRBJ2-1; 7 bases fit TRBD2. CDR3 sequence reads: CASSLQWRMSGGSSYNEQFF. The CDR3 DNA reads TGTGCCAGCAGTTTACAGTGGAGGATGTCGGGGGGTAGCTCCTACAATGAGCAGTTCTTC.